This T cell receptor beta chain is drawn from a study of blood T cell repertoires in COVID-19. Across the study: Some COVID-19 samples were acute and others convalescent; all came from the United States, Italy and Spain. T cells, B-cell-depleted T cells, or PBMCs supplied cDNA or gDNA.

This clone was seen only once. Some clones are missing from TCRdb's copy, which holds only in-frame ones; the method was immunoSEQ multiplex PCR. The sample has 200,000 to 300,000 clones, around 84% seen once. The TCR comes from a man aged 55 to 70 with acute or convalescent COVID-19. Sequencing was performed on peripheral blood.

The CDR3 loop is CASSPSRAKTSGNTIYF. Written as DNA, the CDR3 is TGTGCCAGCAGCCCGTCCCGTGCTAAAACCTCTGGAAACACCATATATTTT. The V call is TRBV3-1 (or the pseudogene TRBV3-2), the J call TRBJ1-3; D unresolved. The CDR3 is 17 residues long. V was cut by 4 bases and J by 0 bases, with 16 bases left in between. Per germline, CDR1 LGHDT and CDR2 YNNKEL (reference sequence).